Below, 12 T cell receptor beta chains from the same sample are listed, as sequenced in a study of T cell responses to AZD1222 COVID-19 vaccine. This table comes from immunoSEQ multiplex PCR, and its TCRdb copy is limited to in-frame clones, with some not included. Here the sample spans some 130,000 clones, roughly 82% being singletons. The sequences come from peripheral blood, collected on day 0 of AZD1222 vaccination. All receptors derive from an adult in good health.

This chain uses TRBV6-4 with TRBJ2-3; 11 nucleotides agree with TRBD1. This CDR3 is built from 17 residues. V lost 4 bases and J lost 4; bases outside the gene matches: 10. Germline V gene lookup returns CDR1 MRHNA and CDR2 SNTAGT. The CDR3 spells CASSGSGTGGGADTQYF. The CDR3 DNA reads TGTGCCAGCAGTGGATCGGGGACAGGGGGTGGTGCAGATACGCAGTATTTT.

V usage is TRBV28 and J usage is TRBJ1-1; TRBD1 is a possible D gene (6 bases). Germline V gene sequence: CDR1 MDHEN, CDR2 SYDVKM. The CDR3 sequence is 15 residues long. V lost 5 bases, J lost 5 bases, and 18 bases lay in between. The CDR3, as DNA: TGTGCCAGCAGTACCCCCACAGGGCTTGGAACTGAAGCTTTCTTT. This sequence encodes CASSTPTGLGTEAFF.

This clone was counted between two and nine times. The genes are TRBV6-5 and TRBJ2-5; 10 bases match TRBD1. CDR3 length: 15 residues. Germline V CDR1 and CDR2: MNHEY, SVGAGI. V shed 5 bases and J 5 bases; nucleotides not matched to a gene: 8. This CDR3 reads CASSPQTGGWETQYF. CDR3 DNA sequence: TGTGCCAGCAGTCCTCAGACAGGGGGCTGGGAGACCCAGTACTTC.

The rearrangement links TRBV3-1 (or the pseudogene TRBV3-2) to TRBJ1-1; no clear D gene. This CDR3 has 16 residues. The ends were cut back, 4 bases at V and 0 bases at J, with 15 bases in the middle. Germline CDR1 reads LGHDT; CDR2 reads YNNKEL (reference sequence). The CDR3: CASSLIAGGLNTEAFF. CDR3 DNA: TGTGCCAGCAGCCTCATTGCGGGCGGACTGAACACTGAAGCTTTCTTT.

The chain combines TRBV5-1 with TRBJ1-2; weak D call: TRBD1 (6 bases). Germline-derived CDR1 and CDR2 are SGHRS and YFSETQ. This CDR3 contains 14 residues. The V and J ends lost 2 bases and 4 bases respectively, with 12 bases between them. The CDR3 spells CASSFRGSGYGYTF. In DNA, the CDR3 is TGCGCCAGCAGCTTTAGGGGGAGTGGCTATGGCTACACCTTC.

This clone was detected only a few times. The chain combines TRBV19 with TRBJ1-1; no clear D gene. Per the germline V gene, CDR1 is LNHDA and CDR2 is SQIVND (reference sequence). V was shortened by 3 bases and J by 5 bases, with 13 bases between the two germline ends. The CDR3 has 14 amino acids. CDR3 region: CASSIWPSITEAFF. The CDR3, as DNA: TGTGCCAGTAGTATCTGGCCGTCAATAACTGAAGCTTTCTTT.

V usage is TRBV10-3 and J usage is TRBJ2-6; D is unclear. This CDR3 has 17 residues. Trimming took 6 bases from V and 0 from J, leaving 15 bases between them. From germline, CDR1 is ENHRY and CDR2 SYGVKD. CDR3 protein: CAISGVGAGSGANVLTF. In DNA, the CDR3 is TGTGCCATCAGCGGCGTTGGCGCCGGCTCTGGGGCCAACGTCCTGACTTTC.

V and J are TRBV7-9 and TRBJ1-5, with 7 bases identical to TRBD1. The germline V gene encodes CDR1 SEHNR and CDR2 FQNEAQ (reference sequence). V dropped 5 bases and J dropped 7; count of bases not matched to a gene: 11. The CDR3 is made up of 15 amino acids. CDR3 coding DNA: TGTGCCAGCAGCCGGACAGGATCCCTAGGGCAGCCCCAGCATTTT. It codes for CASSRTGSLGQPQHF.

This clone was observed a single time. CDR3 amino acids: CASQGQGKRRTGELFF. The CDR3 DNA sequence: TGTGCCAGCCAAGGACAGGGTAAACGAAGGACCGGGGAGCTGTTTTTT. The chain combines TRBV3-1 (or the pseudogene TRBV3-2) with TRBJ2-2; 8 positions agree with TRBD1. With 8 bases clipped from V and 5 bases from J, the junction kept 13 bases outside the gene matches. Germline-derived CDR1 and CDR2 are LGHDT and YNNKEL (reference sequence). The CDR3 contains 16 residues.

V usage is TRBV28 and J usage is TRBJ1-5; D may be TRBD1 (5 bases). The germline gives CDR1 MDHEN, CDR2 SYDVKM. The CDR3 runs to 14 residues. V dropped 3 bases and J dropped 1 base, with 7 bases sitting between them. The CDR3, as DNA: TGTGCCAGCAGTTTTGGGGGAAGCAATCAGCCCCAGCATTTT. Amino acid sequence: CASSFGGSNQPQHF.

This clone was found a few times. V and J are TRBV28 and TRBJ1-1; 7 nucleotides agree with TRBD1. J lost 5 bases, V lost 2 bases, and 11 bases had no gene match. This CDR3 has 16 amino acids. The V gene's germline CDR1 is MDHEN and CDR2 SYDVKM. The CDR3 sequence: CASSLETGTVLTEAFF. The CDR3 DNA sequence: TGTGCCAGCAGTTTAGAGACAGGGACGGTTTTGACTGAAGCTTTCTTT. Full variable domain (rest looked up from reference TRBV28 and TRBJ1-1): DVKVTQSSRYLVKRTGEKVFLECVQDMDHENMFWYRQDPGLGLRLIYFSYDVKMKEKGDIPEGYSVSREKKERFSLILESASTNQTSMYLCASSLETGTVLTEAFFGQGTRLTVV.

Here the CDR3 DNA reads TGTGCCAGCAGGGGGGCGACAGGGAGCAATCAGCCCCAGCATTTT. Translating it yields CASRGATGSNQPQHF. The chain carries TRBV2 and TRBJ1-5; TRBD1 aligns across 7 bases. V was pared by 6 bases and J by 1 base, with 6 bases of the junction left unmatched. This CDR3 spans 15 amino acids. Germline V lookup: CDR1 SNHLY, CDR2 FYNNEI.